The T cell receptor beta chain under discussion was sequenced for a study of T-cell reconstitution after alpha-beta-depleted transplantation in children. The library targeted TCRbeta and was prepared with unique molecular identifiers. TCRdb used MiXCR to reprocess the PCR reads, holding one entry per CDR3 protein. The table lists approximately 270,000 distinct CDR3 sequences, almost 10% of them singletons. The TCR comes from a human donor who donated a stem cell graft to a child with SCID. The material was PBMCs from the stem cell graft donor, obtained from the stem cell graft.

In nucleotides, the CDR3 is TGCAGTGCTAGAGTCGGGATGAGTTGGGACTATGGCTACACCTTC. Encoded protein: CSARVGMSWDYGYTF. The genes are TRBV20-1 and TRBJ1-2; the D is unclear. Looked up from germline, CDR1 is DFQATT and CDR2 is SNEGSKA (reference sequence). The CDR3 runs 15 residues. Between the trimmed V and J ends, which lost 1 base and 3 bases, there was a span of 15 bases.